This section outlines one T cell receptor beta chain sequence together with its context. Its antigen is still unknown. The junction and the germline gene differ at one end; a read error may be behind it. This entry belongs to a study of tumor-infiltrating lymphocytes in primary liver carcinoma. Whole-study context: Productive TCRbeta reads per sample were roughly 3.5 to 7.5 million, not differing by tissue. Whole-study findings and limits: Blood trailed tumors significantly in top-250-clone fraction (p = 0.039).

From unsorted bulk tissue weighing roughly 17-31 mg, DNA and RNA were co-extracted. Separate regions, five per tumor, were sampled. Tumor samples uniformly had over 85% viable tumor cells. The CDR3 spans 13 residues. The V gene's germline CDR1 is SGHAT and CDR2 FQNNGV. Starting material of 400 to 600 ng total RNA yielded TCR beta cDNA via a constant-region primer. Libraries covering TCR beta were generated through three nested multiplex PCR rounds (using a slightly modified ARM-PCR). Running around 9 cycles apiece, the first two PCR rounds relied on TRBV1-TRBV30 forward primers together with a C-beta reverse primer. TCRdb itself ran the multiplex PCR reads through MiXCR, one entry per CDR3 protein. The table has about 33,000 distinct CDR3 sequences, about 82% seen once.

The sequencing sample was made of liver tumor tissue from sampling region 5. Subset defined: tumor region T5, tumor centre. The genes are TRBV11-2 and TRBJ1-2; D is ambiguous. The sequence came from a man aged 40-55 years with primary liver carcinoma and hepatitis B virus infection. CDR3 coding DNA: TGTGCCAGCAGCTTAGGAGCTAACTATGGTCACGCCTTC. Residues: CASSLGANYGHAF. Full variable domain (rest looked up from reference TRBV11-2 and TRBJ1-2): EAGVAQSPRYKIIEKRQSVAFWCNPISGHATLYWYQQILGQGPKLLIQFQNNGVVDDSQLPKDRFSAERLKGVDSTLKIQPAKLEDSAVYLCASSLGANYGHAFGSGTRLTVV.